A single sample gave rise to the 20 T cell receptor beta chains below, sequenced in a study of blood T cell repertoires in COVID-19. Using immunoSEQ multiplex PCR, the repertoire was profiled, and TCRdb retains in-frame clones only, with some absent. Of about 140,000 clones in the sample, about four fifths are singletons; the top ten hold 4%. Specimen: peripheral blood. Source of these receptors: a woman aged 55-69 years with acute or convalescent COVID-19.

The rearrangement uses TRBV3-1 (or the pseudogene TRBV3-2) and TRBJ2-3; perhaps TRBD2 as D (6 bases). V lost 4 bases and J lost 2, with 13 bases in between. Germline V gives CDR1 LGHDT, CDR2 YNNKEL (reference sequence). The CDR3 loop spans 15 amino acids. DNA of the CDR3: TGTGCCAGCAGCCTGAGCGGGCAACTCACAGATACGCAGTATTTT. It yields the protein CASSLSGQLTDTQYF.

V is TRBV30 and J is TRBJ1-1; the match to TRBD1 covers 7 bases. CDR1 GTSNPN and CDR2 SVGIG come from the germline V gene (reference sequence). V lost 3 bases and J lost 10; bases outside the gene matches: 11. The CDR3 loop spans 13 amino acids. The CDR3 protein is CAWRGQPGTGAFF. CDR3 coding DNA: TGTGCCTGGAGGGGACAGCCTGGGACGGGAGCTTTCTTT. Full variable domain (outside the CDR3, taken from reference TRBV30 and TRBJ1-1): SQTIHQWPATLVQPVGSPLSLECTVEGTSNPNLYWYRQAAGRGLQLLFYSVGIGQISSEVPQNLSASRPQDRQFILSSKKLLLSDSGFYLCAWRGQPGTGAFFGQGTRLTVV.

The chain has TRBV7-3 and TRBJ2-2; a weak D match, TRBD1 (5 bases). The CDR3 extends over 12 amino acids. In germline, CDR1 is SGHTA, CDR2 FQGTGA. Trimming removed 4 bases from V and 8 bases from J, with 8 bases in between. In nucleotides, the CDR3 is TGTGCCAGCAGCTCAAACAGGGGGGAGCTGTTTTTT. Residues: CASSSNRGELFF.

This clone was recorded only once. The chain couples TRBV11-2 to TRBJ2-2; 7 positions match TRBD1. Germline lookup yields CDR1 SGHAT and CDR2 FQNNGV. With V trimmed by 1 base and J by 4 bases, 3 bases remained unmatched. The CDR3 extends over 15 amino acids. The chain's CDR3 is CASSLVGGVTGELFF. The CDR3 DNA reads as TGTGCCAGCAGCTTAGTAGGGGGCGTCACCGGGGAGCTGTTTTTT.

The V gene is TRBV10-3, the J gene TRBJ1-2; D not certain. The CDR3 length is 12 residues. Germline loops: CDR1 ENHRY, CDR2 SYGVKD. V lost 4 bases, J lost 5 bases, and 8 bases lay in between. The CDR3 coding sequence is TGTGCCATCAGTGGCGATTTTTATGGCTACACCTTC. This encodes CAISGDFYGYTF.

This sequence joins TRBV13 and TRBJ1-4; no firm D call. CDR1 and CDR2 from the germline V gene are PRHDT and FYEKMQ (reference sequence). The ends were cut back, 5 bases at V and 10 bases at J, with 20 bases in the middle. This CDR3 region has 15 residues. The CDR3 spells CASSQGRLQGGKLFF. CDR3 coding DNA: TGTGCCAGCAGCCAAGGTAGGCTACAAGGAGGAAAACTGTTTTTT.

This chain connects TRBV6-1 to TRBJ2-7, with D perhaps TRBD2 (5 bases). Germline lookup yields CDR1 MNHNS and CDR2 SASEGT. The CDR3 has 12 residues. Trimming shortened V by 1 base and J by 6 bases, and 7 bases separated the two germline ends. The CDR3 region has the DNA TGTGCCAGCAGTGAAGGAGGGTCCGAGCAGTACTTC. This codes for CASSEGGSEQYF.

Only a few counts were recorded for this clone. CDR3 amino acids: CASSFRQGRFGNQPQHF. DNA for the CDR3: TGTGCCAGCAGCTTTCGACAGGGAAGGTTCGGCAATCAGCCCCAGCATTTT. The chain joins TRBV7-8 to TRBJ1-5; 7 bases are shared with TRBD1. With 3 bases clipped from V and 2 bases from J, the junction kept 10 bases outside the gene matches. The CDR3 is made up of 17 amino acids. The germline V gene has CDR1 SGHVS and CDR2 FQNEAQ.

The table lists this clone with a few counts. The chain employs TRBV11-2 and TRBJ1-3, with TRBD1 as a possible D gene (6 bases). Germline V gives CDR1 SGHAT, CDR2 FQNNGV. The CDR3 is 16 residues long. Trimming stripped 7 bases from V and 0 bases from J, with 16 bases between. The CDR3 protein is CASTRTGTDSGNTIYF. The CDR3 nucleotides read TGTGCCAGCACCCGAACAGGGACCGACTCTGGAAACACCATATATTTT.

The chain employs TRBV6-6 and TRBJ1-1; TRBD1 matches 7 bases. V was clipped by 10 bases and J by 3 bases; unmatched bases: 8. The CDR3 is 13 residues long. CDR1 is MNHNY and CDR2 is SVGAGI in the germline V gene (reference sequence). The CDR3 nucleotides are TGTGCCAACGCACAGGGGTTTCACACTGAAGCTTTCTTT. Its translation is CANAQGFHTEAFF.

The chain recombines TRBV13 with TRBJ2-2; 8 bases map to TRBD2. The trim removed 3 bases at V and 6 bases at J, leaving 12 bases unmatched. This CDR3 has 17 residues. The germline CDR1 and CDR2 sequences are PRHDT and FYEKMQ (reference sequence). The CDR3 sequence is CASSFYGRGKMAGELFF. The DNA of the CDR3 is TGTGCCAGCAGCTTTTACGGGAGGGGCAAAATGGCCGGGGAGCTGTTTTTT. The whole variable domain, filled in from reference TRBV13 and TRBJ2-2, reads AAGVIQSPRHLIKEKRETATLKCYPIPRHDTVYWYQQGPGQDPQFLISFYEKMQSDKGSIPDRFSAQQFSDYHSELNMSSLELGDSALYFCASSFYGRGKMAGELFFGEGSRLTVL.

This clone was seen once. V gene TRBV5-1 combines with J gene TRBJ1-2, with TRBD1 matching over 7 bases. Germline V lookup: CDR1 SGHRS, CDR2 YFSETQ. The junction had 10 bases not matched to a gene; V was cut back by 0 bases and J by 2 bases. The CDR3 covers 17 residues. The CDR3 here is CASSLATSGGINYGYTF. CDR3 DNA sequence: TGCGCCAGCAGCTTGGCGACATCAGGGGGGATCAACTATGGCTACACCTTC.

This chain connects TRBV9 to TRBJ2-1; possibly TRBD2 for D (6 bases). Per germline, CDR1 SGDLS and CDR2 YYNGEE. Trimming pared 7 bases from V and 7 bases from J, leaving 21 bases between. The CDR3 contains 15 residues. This CDR3 is CASEGGDGPINEQFF. DNA for the CDR3: TGTGCCAGCGAAGGAGGGGACGGACCCATTAATGAGCAGTTCTTC.

The CDR3 here is CATQRGRSYEQYF. The CDR3 DNA reads TGTGCCACTCAGCGGGGCAGATCCTACGAGCAGTACTTC. The V gene is TRBV28, the J gene TRBJ2-7; 7 bases line up with TRBD2. With 10 bases clipped from V and 1 base from J, the junction kept 7 bases outside the gene matches. The CDR3 consists of 13 residues. CDR1 and CDR2 from the germline V gene are MDHEN and SYDVKM. The variable domain in full, completed from reference TRBV28 and TRBJ2-7, reads DVKVTQSSRYLVKRTGEKVFLECVQDMDHENMFWYRQDPGLGLRLIYFSYDVKMKEKGDIPEGYSVSREKKERFSLILESASTNQTSMYLCATQRGRSYEQYFGPGTRLTVT.

This rearrangement joins TRBV11-3 to TRBJ2-7; no clear D gene. Trimming left V 4 bases short and J 4 bases short, with 11 bases between. Germline CDR1 is SGHNT and CDR2 is YENEEA. The CDR3 covers 13 residues. CDR3 region: CASSSFHGYEQYF. The CDR3 DNA reads as TGTGCCAGCAGCTCTTTTCACGGTTACGAGCAGTACTTC.

The chain employs TRBV19 and TRBJ2-1; TRBD1 is a possible D gene (5 bases). Germline CDR1 LNHDA, CDR2 SQIVND (reference sequence). V dropped 3 bases and J dropped 5 bases, with 8 bases sitting between them. The CDR3 consists of 13 residues. The CDR3 DNA is TGTGCCAGTAGTATGGGGCCTAACAATGAGCAGTTCTTC. Translated: CASSMGPNNEQFF.

The gene calls are TRBV9 and TRBJ2-4, with 7 bases identical to TRBD2. Germline CDR1 and CDR2: SGDLS and YYNGEE. The CDR3 covers 15 residues. Unmatched junction bases numbered 8, after V lost 0 bases and J lost 8 bases. In DNA, the CDR3 is TGTGCCAGCAGCGTAGGAGGGACCCGGGGGGACATTCAGTACTTC. Protein: CASSVGGTRGDIQYF.

This clone was observed once. V and J are TRBV11-3 and TRBJ2-5; weak D call: TRBD1 (6 bases). V was clipped by 5 bases and J by 2 bases, with 15 bases between them. CDR1 is SGHNT and CDR2 is YENEEA in the germline V gene. This CDR3 has 15 residues. The CDR3 sequence is CASSLTGTRQETQYF. Written as DNA, the CDR3 is TGTGCCAGCAGCCTAACGGGGACAAGACAAGAGACCCAGTACTTC. The entire variable domain, with the rest obtained from reference TRBV11-3 and TRBJ2-5, is as follows: EAGVVQSPRYKIIEKKQPVAFWCNPISGHNTLYWYLQNLGQGPELLIRYENEEAVDDSQLPKDRFSAERLKGVDSTLKIQPAELGDSAVYLCASSLTGTRQETQYFGPGTRLLVL.

The rearrangement links TRBV19 to TRBJ2-1, with D possibly TRBD1 on 5 matching bases. Per the germline V gene, CDR1 is LNHDA and CDR2 is SQIVND (reference sequence). Trimming removed 8 bases from V and 7 bases from J, with 18 bases in between. The CDR3 runs 14 residues. The DNA for the CDR3 is TGTGCCAGTCGTTTCAGGGCGCTGGGGAATGAGCAGTTCTTC. It codes for CASRFRALGNEQFF.

The genes are TRBV5-4 and TRBJ2-1, with 11 bases lining up with TRBD2. Germline CDR1 and CDR2: SGHNT and YYREEE (reference sequence). The CDR3 spans 14 residues. After removal of 4 bases from V and 7 bases from J, the junction contained 4 bases not matched to a gene. CDR3 amino acids: CASSDRTSGNEQFF. The CDR3 DNA is TGTGCCAGCAGCGACCGGACTAGCGGGAATGAGCAGTTCTTC.